This T cell receptor (beta chain) was captured in a study of T cells in Graves' hyperthyroidism and ophthalmopathy. Study as a whole: Peripheral blood draws took place at initial diagnosis, ahead of any treatment.

Study-level points and caveats: Blood also showed most of the thyroid clonotypes that were expanded above 0.001.

RNA transcripts gave rise to amplified TCR beta CDR3 regions. Researchers ran a first-round RT-PCR on the TCR CDR3 using the HTBI primer set. TCRdb passed the multiplex PCR reads through MiXCR, listing each CDR3 protein once. This table has hundreds of thousands of distinct CDR3 sequences, roughly an eighth appearing once. This clonotype was counted between two and nine times. Its antigen is undetermined. Reasons for excluding patients were uncontrolled infection, other autoimmune disease, pregnancy or lactation. Cells are PBMCs isolated from approximately 9.2 ml of fresh blood. CDR3 size: 15 residues. CDR1 and CDR2 (germline): LGHDT, YNNKEL (reference sequence). V lost 3 bases and J lost 1, with 12 bases in between.

This TCR came from a woman in her 40s with Graves' ophthalmopathy. Sample: blood. This chain joins TRBV3-1 and TRBJ1-2; D perhaps matches TRBD1 (5 bases). CDR3 sequence: CASSQLGANNYGYTF. In nucleotides, the CDR3 is TGTGCCAGCAGCCAGTTAGGGGCGAATAACTATGGCTACACCTTC.